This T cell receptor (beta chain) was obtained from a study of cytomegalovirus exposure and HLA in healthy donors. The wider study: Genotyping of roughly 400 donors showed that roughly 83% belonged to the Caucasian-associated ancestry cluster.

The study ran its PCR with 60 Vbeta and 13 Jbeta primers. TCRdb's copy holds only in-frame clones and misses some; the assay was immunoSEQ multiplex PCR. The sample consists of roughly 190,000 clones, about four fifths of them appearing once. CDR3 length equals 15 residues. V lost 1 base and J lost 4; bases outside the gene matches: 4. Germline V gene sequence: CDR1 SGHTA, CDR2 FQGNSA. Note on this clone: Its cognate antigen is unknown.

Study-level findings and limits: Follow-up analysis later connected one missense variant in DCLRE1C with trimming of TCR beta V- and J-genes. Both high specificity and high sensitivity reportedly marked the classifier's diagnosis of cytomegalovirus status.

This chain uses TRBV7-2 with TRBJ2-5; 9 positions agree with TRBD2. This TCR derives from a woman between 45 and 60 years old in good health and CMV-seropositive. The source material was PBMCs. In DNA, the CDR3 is TGTGCCAGCAGCTTAGGGGCGGGGGGGCCAGAGACCCAGTACTTC. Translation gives CASSLGAGGPETQYF.